These 9 T cell receptor delta chains originate from one sample sequenced in a study of γδ T cells in repeated Plasmodium falciparum infection. TCRdb reanalysed the multiplex PCR reads with CATT. The sample has 50,000 to 60,000 delta-chain clones, 1.9% seen once; the top ten hold approximately 25%. Flow sorting of PBMC yielded separate Vgamma9/Vdelta2+ and Vdelta2-negative gammadelta T cell populations for bulk repertoire analysis. Sample: gamma-delta T cells from blood. The receptors shown here come from a pool of human donors (malaria-infected and uninfected, not separated).

This clone was detected ten times or more. A far larger clone is only one base removed, so a read error is likely. This sample includes further DNA sequences coding for the same CDR3. This chain uses TRDV3 with TRDJ1; 9 nucleotides match TRDD3. The CDR3 covers 17 residues. Per germline, CDR1 TVYSNPD and CDR2 GDNSRS (reference sequence). This chain's CDR3 is CAQRLRTGGPYTDKLIF. CDR3 sequence (DNA): TGTGCTCAAAGGTTAAGAACTGGGGGACCCTACACCGATAAACTCATCTTT.

A note on this clone: Only one base separates this from a far larger clonotype, so it likely reflects a read error. Other DNA sequences of this sample code for an identical CDR3. The chain combines TRDV1 with TRDJ1; 11 bases line up with TRDD3. Germline CDR1 reads TSWWSYY; CDR2 reads QGS. After removal of 0 bases from V and 0 bases from J, the junction contained 21 bases not matched to a gene. The CDR3 runs to 23 residues. This CDR3 reads CALGELVVPTDWGIILDTDKLIF. In DNA, the CDR3 is TGTGCTCTTGGGGAACTAGTTGTGCCTACCGACTGGGGGATAATTCTGGACACCGATAAACTCATCTTT.

There are many counts of this clone. The protein that TCRdb holds for this DNA derives from a much larger clone and differs from the translated DNA at residue 4, which likely indicates a read error; the protein shown here is translated from the DNA. The rearrangement uses TRDV2 and TRDJ1; TRDD3 agrees at 8 bases. Since TCRdb gives no J gene, matching the DNA to germline was used here to assign it. The ends lost 5 bases at V and 1 base at J; junction bases unmatched: 8. Looked up from germline, CDR1 is GEAIGNYY and CDR2 is EKD. This CDR3 contains 15 residues. CDR3 nucleotide sequence: TGTGCCTGTGGCCCTCTGGGGGACACCACCGATAAACTCATCTTT. This translates into CACGPLGDTTDKLIF.

The table lists this clone with a few counts. The TCRdb protein comes from a much larger clone and disagrees with this DNA's translation at residue 14, likely due to a read error; the protein given here is derived from the DNA. The J gene is TRDJ1, the V gene TRDV1; 10 positions match TRDD3. TCRdb is silent on the J gene; assignment here came from matching the DNA to germline. The germline gives CDR1 TSWWSYY, CDR2 QGS. With V trimmed by 2 bases and J by 10 bases, 28 bases remained unmatched. CDR3 length: 21 amino acids. CDR3 residues: CALGERGRGSYTYRGIRRLIF. The CDR3 region has the DNA TGTGCTCTTGGGGAAAGAGGGAGGGGTTCCTACACCTACCGGGGGATACGACGACTCATCTTT.

Details on this clone: A single base is all that separates this from a far larger clone, so a read error is likely. Distinct nucleotide sequences in the sample also encode this CDR3. The chain carries TRDV2 and TRDJ1; 12 positions agree with TRDD3. No J segment appears in TCRdb, so it was assigned here by matching the sequence to germline. Unmatched junction bases numbered 23, after V lost 5 bases and J lost 5 bases. Germline V gene sequence: CDR1 GEAIGNYY, CDR2 EKD. The CDR3 is 20 amino acids. The CDR3: CACGGGLYWGIQGPADKLIF. For the CDR3, the DNA is TGTGCCTGTGGGGGGGGTCTGTACTGGGGGATACAAGGTCCGGCTGATAAACTCATCTTT.

Regarding this clone: The translation of this DNA and the TCRdb protein of a much larger clone differ at residue 18, probably owing to a read error; the protein shown here is translated from the DNA. V and J are TRAV38-2/DV8 and TRDJ1; 9 nucleotides line up with TRDD3. The J gene is not listed in TCRdb, so it was assigned here from a DNA match to germline. Per the germline V gene, CDR1 is TSESDYY and CDR2 is QEAYKQQN. The CDR3 consists of 23 residues. Here the CDR3 reads CAYRSSNKFWGIHLTLYADKLIF. The CDR3 DNA reads TGTGCTTATAGGAGCTCCAATAAGTTCTGGGGGATTCACTTAACCTTGTACGCCGACAAACTCATCTTT.

In this sample, this clone turned up a few times. This may come from a read error, since a much larger clone is one base off. The chain combines TRDV1 with TRDJ1; perhaps TRDD3 as D (7 bases). The CDR3 runs to 26 residues. The germline V gene encodes CDR1 TSWWSYY and CDR2 QGS. CDR3 protein: CAFGEISYGGIGFGFIKKIKTDKLIF. Here the CDR3 DNA reads TGTGCTTTTGGGGAAATAAGCTACGGGGGGATTGGTTTCGGTTTCATCAAAAAAATAAAAACTGATAAACTCATCTTT.

This clone was recorded at least ten times. The J gene was not called, though the V gene is TRDV1. The CDR3 spans 10 residues. Per the germline V gene, CDR1 is TSWWSYY and CDR2 is QGS. CDR3 DNA sequence: TGTGCTCTTGGGGCAAGTTTACTTATCTTT. Translation: CALGASLLIF.

In this sample, this clone turned up many times. A read error likely explains this, since a far larger clone differs by one base. The sample holds other DNA sequences that translate to the same CDR3. The chain employs TRDV1 and TRDJ1, with 8 bases aligning to TRDD2. V was pared by 1 base and J by 0 bases, with 31 bases of the junction left unmatched. Germline lookup yields CDR1 TSWWSYY and CDR2 QGS. The CDR3 has 25 amino acids. The CDR3 DNA reads TGTGCTCTTGGGGAACCTCACTTCCTACGGGGTTCGTTACGCTGGGGAGCCTCCTACACCGATAAACTCATCTTT. Amino acid sequence: CALGEPHFLRGSLRWGASYTDKLIF.